A single sample is the source of the 24 T cell receptor beta chains below, sequenced in a study of CD8+ T cells in alopecia areata. Reverse transcription of extracted RNA yielded cDNA, which provided the sequencing template. TCRdb's copy holds only in-frame clones and misses some; the assay was immunoSEQ multiplex PCR. The sample yields some 110,000 clones, roughly three fifths seen once. Treatment reported: oral pan-JAK inhibitor, 5-10 mg twice daily. The sample here was CD8+ T cells sorted from blood, taken at week 24, from a patient treated with tofacitinib. These receptors came from a human donor with alopecia areata.

This chain uses TRBV14 with TRBJ2-7, with D unresolved. Germline V gene sequence: CDR1 SGHDN, CDR2 FVKESK. This CDR3 is 13 amino acids long. The ends were cut back, 1 base at V and 6 bases at J, with 10 bases in the middle. DNA of the CDR3: TGTGCCAGCAGCCAAGGCTGGGGTCTCGAGCAGTACTTC. The encoded protein is CASSQGWGLEQYF.

V gene TRBV20-1 combines with J gene TRBJ2-7, with D possibly matching TRBD1 (5 bases). V was cut by 4 bases and J by 4 bases, with 8 bases left in between. Germline V gives CDR1 DFQATT, CDR2 SNEGSKA (reference sequence). This CDR3 has 11 amino acids. CDR3 sequence reads: CSATGKYEQYF. The CDR3 bases are TGCAGTGCTACAGGGAAATACGAGCAGTACTTC.

The chain uses TRBV13 and TRBJ2-7; D unresolved. CDR3 length equals 14 residues. V was trimmed by 4 bases and J by 3 bases, leaving 13 bases between them. Germline CDR1 reads PRHDT; CDR2 reads FYEKMQ (reference sequence). The CDR3 nucleotides are TGTGCCAGCAGCTCCTCACCGATCGACTACGAGCAGTACTTC. Protein: CASSSSPIDYEQYF.

V gene TRBV27 combines with J gene TRBJ1-1; 7 nucleotides line up with TRBD1. J was trimmed by 5 bases and V by 0 bases; bases with no gene match: 6. CDR1 and CDR2 from the germline V gene are MNHEY and SMNVEV (reference sequence). The CDR3 length is 15 residues. The CDR3 DNA follows: TGTGCCAGCAGTTTATCAAGGGGGCTTAGGACTGAAGCTTTCTTT. Translated, it gives CASSLSRGLRTEAFF.

The chain recombines TRBV7-9 with TRBJ2-7; either TRBD1 or TRBD2 may fit D (6 bases each). Germline V CDR1 and CDR2: SEHNR, FQNEAQ (reference sequence). The ends were cut back, 1 base at V and 5 bases at J, with 15 bases in the middle. The CDR3 consists of 15 residues. The CDR3 here is CASSLEQGGDHEQYF. The CDR3, as DNA: TGTGCCAGCAGCTTAGAACAGGGAGGCGACCACGAGCAGTACTTC.

This clone has more than one count but fewer than ten. The rearrangement uses TRBV6-5 and TRBJ1-2; D call uncertain. This CDR3 has 14 residues. CDR1 is MNHEY, CDR2 SVGAGI, per germline. The V end lost 2 bases, the J end lost 2 bases, and 9 bases lay between the germline ends. This CDR3 is CASSYRESNYGYTF. The CDR3 DNA sequence: TGTGCCAGCAGTTACAGGGAATCGAACTATGGCTACACCTTC.

V and J are TRBV15 and TRBJ2-1; 7 nucleotides match TRBD1. The germline gives CDR1 LNHNV, CDR2 YYDKDF (reference sequence). The CDR3 length is 14 residues. J gave up 8 bases and V 4 bases, and 8 bases lay outside the gene matches. The CDR3 spells CATSNTGESDEQFF. In DNA, the CDR3 is TGTGCCACCAGCAACACAGGGGAATCCGATGAGCAGTTCTTC.

This clone was found a few times. The CDR3 sequence: CASGETQYF. The CDR3 nucleotides are TGTGCCAGCGGGGAGACCCAGTACTTC. This rearrangement joins TRBV6-6 to TRBJ2-5; D remains ambiguous. The germline V and J ends were trimmed by 8 bases and 5 bases, with 3 bases remaining between them. Germline values: CDR1 MNHNY, CDR2 SVGAGI (reference sequence). This CDR3 contains 9 residues.

CDR3 residues: CASSLEFEDEQFF. For the CDR3, the DNA is TGTGCCAGCAGCTTAGAATTTGAGGATGAGCAGTTCTTC. This chain connects TRBV11-2 to TRBJ2-1; D ambiguous. CDR3 size: 13 residues. V was shortened by 0 bases and J by 8 bases, with 8 bases between the two germline ends. Germline V gene sequence: CDR1 SGHAT, CDR2 FQNNGV.

The chain joins TRBV11-2 to TRBJ2-1; D remains ambiguous. This CDR3 is built from 13 residues. V shed 1 base and J shed 7 bases, with 8 bases lying between them. Germline CDR1 reads SGHAT; CDR2 reads FQNNGV. The DNA for the CDR3 is TGTGCCAGCAGCTTAGCTCTGGGGAATGAGCAGTTCTTC. It specifies CASSLALGNEQFF.

This clone has a handful of counts. V and J are TRBV4-3 and TRBJ2-7; 8 bases line up with TRBD2. The CDR3 length is 15 residues. Germline V gene sequence: CDR1 LGHNA, CDR2 YSLEER. V was pared by 3 bases and J by 3 bases, with 7 bases of the junction left unmatched. CDR3 protein: CASSHGAGAGYEQYF. The CDR3 DNA is TGCGCCAGCAGCCATGGAGCGGGGGCAGGCTACGAGCAGTACTTC.

This chain uses TRBV6-5 with TRBJ2-2; D gene unclear. Per the germline V gene, CDR1 is MNHEY and CDR2 is SVGAGI. The CDR3 runs to 13 residues. Trimming removed 5 bases from V and 5 bases from J, with 9 bases in between. The CDR3 loop reads CASSVAFTGELFF. In DNA form, the CDR3 reads TGTGCCAGCAGTGTTGCCTTTACCGGGGAGCTGTTTTTT.

The chain joins TRBV27 to TRBJ1-2; 8 nucleotides align to TRBD1. Per the germline V gene, CDR1 is MNHEY and CDR2 is SMNVEV (reference sequence). The CDR3 is 15 amino acids. V was pared by 1 base and J by 8 bases, with 9 bases of the junction left unmatched. This chain's CDR3 is CASSLYPGQVGGYTF. CDR3 bases: TGTGCCAGCAGTTTATACCCGGGACAGGTGGGCGGCTACACCTTC.

V gene TRBV5-1 combines with J gene TRBJ2-3; D is possibly TRBD1 (5 bases). This CDR3 spans 14 amino acids. V lost 0 bases to trimming and J lost 4 bases, with 9 bases between them. In germline, CDR1 is SGHRS, CDR2 YFSETQ. This CDR3 is CASSLVGAADTQYF. The DNA of the CDR3 is TGCGCCAGCAGCTTGGTAGGGGCCGCAGATACGCAGTATTTT.

A few counts support this clone. The V gene is TRBV6-1, the J gene TRBJ2-1, with D hard to call. Germline assignment: CDR1 MNHNS and CDR2 SASEGT. This CDR3 is built from 15 residues. V gave up 2 bases and J gave up 0 bases, with 8 bases separating them. In DNA form, the CDR3 reads TGTGCCAGCAGTGAACTAAAGGACTCCTACAATGAGCAGTTCTTC. Its translation is CASSELKDSYNEQFF.

This sequence joins TRBV20-1 and TRBJ1-4; no reliable D call. The CDR3 runs 11 residues. CDR1 is DFQATT and CDR2 is SNEGSKA in the germline V gene (reference sequence). V lost 3 bases to trimming and J lost 8 bases, with 7 bases between them. The CDR3 region is CSASEREKLFF. CDR3 DNA sequence: TGCAGTGCTAGTGAGAGGGAAAAACTGTTTTTT.

This chain connects TRBV27 to TRBJ1-5; TRBD1 agrees at 8 bases. The CDR3 has 15 residues. Per germline, CDR1 MNHEY and CDR2 SMNVEV (reference sequence). V shed 7 bases and J 2 bases; nucleotides not matched to a gene: 7. In DNA, the CDR3 is TGTGCCAGCACATCCGGACAGGGTGGCAATCAGCCCCAGCATTTT. Protein product: CASTSGQGGNQPQHF.

The rearrangement uses TRBV19 and TRBJ1-5; tentatively, D is TRBD1 (6 bases). Deletions cut 7 bases from V and 2 bases from J, with 12 bases between. This CDR3 comprises 14 residues. Germline CDR1 LNHDA, CDR2 SQIVND (reference sequence). The CDR3 DNA sequence: TGTGCCAGTAAACAGGGTACTGGCAATCAGCCCCAGCATTTT. This sequence encodes CASKQGTGNQPQHF.

The chain employs TRBV19 and TRBJ1-5, with D hard to call. Germline V gene lookup returns CDR1 LNHDA and CDR2 SQIVND (reference sequence). V was clipped by 1 base and J by 2 bases, with 0 bases between them. This CDR3 region has 12 residues. CDR3 residues: CASSIGNQPQHF. DNA of the CDR3: TGTGCCAGTAGTATAGGCAATCAGCCCCAGCATTTT.

This clone was seen a few times. The gene calls are TRBV6-1 and TRBJ2-2, with 8 bases that match TRBD2. This CDR3 spans 14 amino acids. The V gene's germline CDR1 is MNHNS and CDR2 SASEGT. Trimming at V came to 3 bases and at J to 6 bases, leaving 3 bases not matched to a gene. CDR3 sequence (DNA): TGTGCCAGCAGTGAGGGACTAGGCTCCGGGGAGCTGTTTTTT. This sequence encodes CASSEGLGSGELFF.

This clone was seen once. The V call is TRBV5-1, the J call TRBJ2-1; D possibly matches TRBD1 or TRBD2 (6 bases each). The CDR3 totals 14 residues. V shed 2 bases and J shed 7 bases, with 13 bases lying between them. The germline CDR1 and CDR2 sequences are SGHRS and YFSETQ. The CDR3 is CASSFGTGRNEQFF. CDR3 coding DNA: TGCGCCAGCAGCTTCGGTACAGGGAGGAATGAGCAGTTCTTC.

The sample holds a few counts of this clone. This chain joins TRBV5-1 and TRBJ1-2, with no clear D. Trimming took off 0 bases at V and 4 bases at J, with 7 bases between the two ends. The CDR3 covers 13 residues. Germline CDR1 and CDR2: SGHRS and YFSETQ. This CDR3 reads CASSLEPRYGYTF. CDR3 DNA sequence: TGCGCCAGCAGCTTGGAGCCTCGCTATGGCTACACCTTC.

The V gene is TRBV13, the J gene TRBJ2-6; D is uncertain. Trimming took off 5 bases at V and 2 bases at J, with 10 bases between the two ends. This CDR3 is built from 15 residues. Germline-derived CDR1 and CDR2 are PRHDT and FYEKMQ (reference sequence). The CDR3 sequence is CASSPWGTGANVLTF. DNA of the CDR3: TGTGCCAGCAGCCCGTGGGGAACTGGGGCCAACGTCCTGACTTTC.

The chain joins TRBV19 to TRBJ1-5; 8 bases match TRBD1. Trimming at V came to 7 bases and at J to 5 bases, leaving 7 bases not matched to a gene. This CDR3 region has 14 residues. Germline values: CDR1 LNHDA, CDR2 SQIVND (reference sequence). CDR3 in amino acids: CASMDRAIHQPQHF. CDR3 DNA: TGTGCCAGTATGGACAGGGCCATCCATCAGCCCCAGCATTTT. The variable domain in full, with the rest retrieved from reference TRBV19 and TRBJ1-5, is DGGITQSPKYLFRKEGQNVTLSCEQNLNHDAMYWYRQDPGQGLRLIYYSQIVNDFQKGDIAEGYSVSREKKESFPLTVTSAQKNPTAFYLCASMDRAIHQPQHFGDGTRLSIL.